This TCR beta chain emerged from a study of T cell responses to AZD1222 COVID-19 vaccine. Broader study findings: Dominant at 160-218 and 743-854, vaccine-associated CD4 TCRs also spanned spike.

Germline values: CDR1 SGHRS, CDR2 YFSETQ. This CDR3 spans 14 amino acids. Losses at the gene ends were 3 bases for V and 7 bases for J; bases not matched to a gene: 9. This clone has a single count. Its antigen is currently unknown. Libraries were prepared by immunoSEQ multiplex PCR; TCRdb keeps only in-frame clonotypes and omits some of them. In the table there are approximately 150,000 clones, 90% of which are singletons. The chain uses TRBV5-1 and TRBJ1-2, with 7 bases fitting TRBD1. The material sequenced was peripheral blood, taken 28 days after the second AZD1222 dose. The origin of this receptor is an adult who received the AZD1222 COVID-19 vaccine. CDR3 DNA: TGCGCCAGCAGCTATGTCCAGGGGGAGAGTGGCTACACCTTC. Residues: CASSYVQGESGYTF.